The clone carrying this T cell receptor (beta chain) was seen a few times. What it recognizes is unknown. The authors reverse transcribed all of the isolated RNA, so sequencing captured expressed TCRB transcripts. The average output of naive, central memory and regulatory T cell samples was approximately 3.7 million reads. TCRdb's table, derived via immunoSEQ multiplex PCR, lists solely in-frame clones and lacks some. The top ten hold less than 0.65% of the sample, which has more than 300,000 clones, around a tenth seen once. The data were obtained in a study of beta chain features in type 1 diabetes. Study-wide points: An over-representation of cells with high TCR expression could result from cDNA sequencing. Moderate but significant shortening of TCRB CDR3s was recorded in all four CD4+ subsets from Type 1 diabetes patients. VDJ junctions in type 1 diabetes patients carried more deletions and fewer insertions.

The V and J ends lost 2 bases and 12 bases, in that order; junction bases with no gene match: 6. The V gene's germline CDR1 is SQVTM and CDR2 ANQGSEA. The CDR3 totals 12 residues. The clonotype originates from a man in his thirties or forties with type 1 diabetes. Sequences were obtained from central memory CD4+ T cells from blood. This chain joins TRBV29-1 and TRBJ2-1, with TRBD2 matching 8 bases. CDR3 in DNA: TGCAGCGTTGAAACGGGGGGGGTAGGGCAGTTCTTC. This translates into CSVETGGVGQFF.